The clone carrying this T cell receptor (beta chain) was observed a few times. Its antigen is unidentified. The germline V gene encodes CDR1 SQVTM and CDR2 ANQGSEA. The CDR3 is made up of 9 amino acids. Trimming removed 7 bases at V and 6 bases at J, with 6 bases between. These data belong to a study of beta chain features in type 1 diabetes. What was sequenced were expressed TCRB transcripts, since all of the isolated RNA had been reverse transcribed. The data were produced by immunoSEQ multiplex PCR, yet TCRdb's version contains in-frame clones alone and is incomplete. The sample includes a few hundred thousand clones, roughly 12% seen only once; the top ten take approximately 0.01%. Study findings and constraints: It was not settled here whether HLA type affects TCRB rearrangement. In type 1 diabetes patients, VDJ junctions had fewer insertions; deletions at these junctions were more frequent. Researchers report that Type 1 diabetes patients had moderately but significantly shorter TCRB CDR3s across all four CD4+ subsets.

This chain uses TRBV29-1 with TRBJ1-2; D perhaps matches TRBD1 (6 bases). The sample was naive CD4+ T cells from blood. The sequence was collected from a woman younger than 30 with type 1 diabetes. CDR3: CSAGDGYTF. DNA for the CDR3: TGCAGCGCAGGGGATGGCTACACCTTC. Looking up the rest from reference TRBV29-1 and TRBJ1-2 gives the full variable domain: SAVISQKPSRDICQRGTSLTIQCQVDSQVTMMFWYRQQPGQSLTLIATANQGSEATYESGFVIDKFPISRPNLTFSTLTVSNMSPEDSSIYLCSAGDGYTFGSGTRLTVV.